The rows below give T cell receptor beta chains drawn from one sample of a study of blood T cell repertoires in COVID-19. The data were produced by immunoSEQ multiplex PCR, yet TCRdb's version contains in-frame clones alone and is incomplete. The data show over 250,000 clones, about 89% seen once. The sample taken for sequencing was PBMCs or T cells enriched from blood (not recorded which). Receptor source: a woman aged 18-29 years who had recovered from COVID-19. The conserved cysteine and the conserved F or W are not part of the CDR3 here.

V: TRBV11-2; CDR3: ASSLRGPYEQY
V: TRBV7-9; CDR3: ASSLDFTGVSYNEQF
V: TRBV5-1; CDR3: ASSLIPPGQGYQETQY
V: TRBV10-3; CDR3: AISPGQGLTDTQY
V: TRBV19; CDR3: ASSMQGFTEAF
V: TRBV13; CDR3: ASSPRLTHLAKNIQY
V: TRBV29-1; CDR3: SVEDRRQMGSYNEQF
V: TRBV7-8; CDR3: ASKSTPGLAGFSYNEQF
V: TRBV27; CDR3: ASRGWTGGIKDTQY
V: TRBV14; CDR3: ASSHQQGRYNEQF
V: TRBV12-5; CDR3: ASGLVTSGRSSANEQF
V: TRBV28; CDR3: ASTSSLGVVQPQH
V: TRBV7-9; CDR3: ASSSKGLVSPLH
V: TRBV27; CDR3: ASSMGAANTGELF
V: TRBV5-1; CDR3: ASSHWRGETYNEQF
V: TRBV20-1; CDR3: SPRADTQY
V: TRBV9; CDR3: ASSPPVEGAYVGNTIY
V: TRBV7-8; CDR3: ASSLTRLAGGPTGELF
V: TRBV11-3; CDR3: ASSSLTFGSLVLGTDTQY
V: TRBV28; CDR3: ASSFSGRPQH
V: TRBV27; CDR3: ATSQQGLDYEQY
V: TRBV10-3; CDR3: AINLQGEDGYT
V: TRBV24-1; CDR3: ATEGLAGGPLNEQF
V: TRBV27; CDR3: AARTSGNTGELF
V: TRBV5-1; CDR3: ASSPGRELMNTEAF
V: TRBV11-3; CDR3: ASSPRGNVYEQY
V: TRBV27; CDR3: ASSLWARTGFYEQY
V: TRBV20-1; CDR3: SASRGNEQF
V: TRBV12-3/TRBV12-4; CDR3: ASSLKQNYGYT
V: TRBV4-1; CDR3: ASSRLQGNTEAF
V: TRBV5-6; CDR3: ASSLAGAKNIQY
V: TRBV13; CDR3: ASSKGQGAGQPQH
V: TRBV16; CDR3: ASSQQTGLATNEKLF
V: TRBV9; CDR3: ASSVGDRVETQY
V: TRBV2; CDR3: ASSAIYGYT
V: TRBV5-1; CDR3: ASSHTGGEETQY
V: TRBV28; CDR3: ASSTGTINYQETQY
V: TRBV27; CDR3: ASSTGQPYSNQPQH
V: TRBV15; CDR3: ATSSTGTRSGNTIY
V: TRBV5-4; CDR3: ASRWDPWRGGRSTDTQY
V: TRBV18; CDR3: ASSPPGQGYGYT
V: TRBV18; CDR3: ASSPQRTGQINEKLF
V: TRBV7-8; CDR3: ASSLLQGNTEAF
V: TRBV9; CDR3: ASSDPGTGGGTIY
V: TRBV11-3; CDR3: ASSPAGADTQY
V: TRBV2; CDR3: ASSELPANTGELF
V: TRBV7-2; CDR3: ASSFQVKTDTQY
V: TRBV29-1; CDR3: SVSRYTEAF
V: TRBV27; CDR3: ASRAGGLEQY